This T cell receptor (beta chain) originates from a study of cytomegalovirus exposure and HLA in healthy donors. The study, taken as a whole, reports: In a later analysis, TCR beta V- and J-gene trimming was associated with a missense DCLRE1C variant. A later analysis found most CMV-associated TCR beta chains apparently HLA-restricted.

Details on this clone: Its antigen is undetermined.

The primer mix had 60 Vbeta and 13 Jbeta primers. Method: immunoSEQ multiplex PCR; TCRdb's copy keeps in-frame clones and lacks some. The sample holds 95,000 to 150,000 clones; over 75% are singletons and the top ten take roughly 12%. The germline gives CDR1 MNHNY, CDR2 SVGAGI (reference sequence). The V and J ends lost 6 bases and 3 bases, in that order; junction bases with no gene match: 5. The CDR3 extends over 13 amino acids. The sequence derives from a woman between 40 and 55 years old in good health and CMV-seropositive. The sequencing input was PBMCs. V is TRBV6-6 and J is TRBJ2-7; 7 bases are a match to TRBD1. The CDR3 DNA sequence: TGTGCCAGCAGCCGGGACAGCTACTACGAGCAGTACTTC. Its protein product is CASSRDSYYEQYF.